The next 28 T cell receptor beta chains were all read from a single sample in a study of Graves' ophthalmopathy and Graves' hyperthyroidism. Transcripts of RNA were the source for amplifying TCR beta CDR3 regions. A first-round RT-PCR used HTBI primers, followed by a second-round multiplex PCR. TCRdb processed the multiplex PCR reads anew with MiXCR; each CDR3 protein has one entry. The data show roughly 700,000 distinct CDR3 sequences, around 40% seen once. Sequencing used peripheral blood. Source of these receptors: an adult man with Graves' ophthalmopathy.

The rearrangement links TRBV6-5 to TRBJ2-7; D remains unclear. Trimming took 2 bases from V and 2 from J, leaving 10 bases between them. This CDR3 contains 14 residues. Germline lookup yields CDR1 MNHEY and CDR2 SVGAGI. The CDR3 coding sequence is TGTGCCAGCAGTTACGGCAGTATGGCCTACGAGCAGTACTTC. Its protein is CASSYGSMAYEQYF.

This chain connects TRBV4-1 to TRBJ2-2; unclear D gene. Germline lookup yields CDR1 MGHRA and CDR2 YSYEKL. The V end lost 4 bases, the J end lost 1 base, and 16 bases lay between the germline ends. The CDR3 covers 17 residues. CDR3 in amino acids: CASSLGRLLGNTGELFF. The CDR3, as DNA: TGCGCCAGCAGCCTAGGTCGTCTACTCGGGAACACCGGGGAGCTGTTTTTT.

The chain carries TRBV7-2 and TRBJ2-7; D is unresolved. Germline values: CDR1 SGHTA, CDR2 FQGNSA. Deletions cut 1 base from V and 3 bases from J, with 13 bases between. The CDR3 contains 15 residues. The CDR3 nucleotides are TGTGCCAGCAGCTTAGGTGGGATGGGCGGCTACGAGCAGTACTTC. Encoded protein: CASSLGGMGGYEQYF.

This clonotype showed up just a few times. The V gene is TRBV7-9, the J gene TRBJ1-5; D remains ambiguous. The V end lost 3 bases, the J end lost 6 bases, and 12 bases lay between the germline ends. Germline CDR1 SEHNR, CDR2 FQNEAQ (reference sequence). The CDR3 length is 14 residues. CDR3 in DNA: TGTGCCAGCAGCTTGGCCGCGGTTACTCAGCCCCAGCATTTT. Its translation is CASSLAAVTQPQHF.

The chain uses TRBV6-1 and TRBJ2-5, with D possibly being TRBD1 or TRBD2 (5 bases each). V lost 4 bases and J 8 bases, leaving 11 bases between the germline ends. Germline loops: CDR1 MNHNS, CDR2 SASEGT. The CDR3 totals 12 residues. The CDR3 bases are TGTGCCAGCAGTGTTTACCGGGACACCCAGTACTTC. Encoded protein: CASSVYRDTQYF.

Details on this clonotype: Just one base apart from a much larger clone, this may be a read error. Since no conserved phenylalanine or tryptophan closes the CDR3, a read error is the likely cause. The rearrangement joins TRBV7-3 to TRBJ2-5, with TRBD2 identical over 12 bases. V shed 5 bases and J 2 bases; nucleotides not matched to a gene: 3. The CDR3 totals 15 residues. Germline V CDR1 and CDR2: SGHTA, FQGTGA. CDR3 sequence reads: CASSLGLAGQETQYL. The CDR3 DNA sequence: TGTGCCAGCAGCCTTGGACTAGCGGGACAAGAGACCCAGTACCTC.

This clonotype was counted a few times. The chain uses TRBV20-1 and TRBJ1-2; perhaps TRBD1 as D (5 bases). Germline CDR1 DFQATT, CDR2 SNEGSKA (reference sequence). CDR3 length equals 12 residues. V shed 1 base and J shed 8 bases, with 11 bases lying between them. DNA of the CDR3: TGCAGTGCTAGAGCTGGGGGGATCGGCTACACCTTC. Translation: CSARAGGIGYTF.

For this clonotype: The junction departs from germline at one end; a sequencing error may be responsible. This chain joins TRBV25-1 and TRBJ2-2, with TRBD2 identical over 12 bases. This CDR3 is built from 18 residues. The germline V gene encodes CDR1 MGHDK and CDR2 SYGVNS. In nucleotides, the CDR3 is TGCGCCAGCAGCCAAGGGACCCCAGGGACTAGCGGGACCGGGGAGCTGTTTTTT. Translated, it gives CASSQGTPGTSGTGELFF.

The chain joins TRBV20-1 to TRBJ2-7; no clear D. Trimming removed 2 bases at V and 1 base at J, with 15 bases between. The CDR3 contains 15 residues. Germline lookup yields CDR1 DFQATT and CDR2 SNEGSKA (reference sequence). This chain's CDR3 is CSARRFLRRSYEQYF. The CDR3 DNA sequence: TGCAGTGCTAGACGCTTCTTGCGGCGATCCTACGAGCAGTACTTC.

Concerning this clonotype: The junction departs from the called germline gene at one end, perhaps through a read error. The rearrangement uses TRBV9 and TRBJ1-3, with unresolved D. This CDR3 spans 12 amino acids. Germline V lookup: CDR1 SGDLS, CDR2 YYNGEE. The CDR3 sequence: CASRSSGNAIYF. The CDR3 nucleotides are TGTGCCAGCAGGTCCTCTGGAAACGCCATATATTTT.

The chain links TRBV2 to TRBJ2-7; unclear D gene. V lost 11 bases to trimming and J lost 4 bases, with 18 bases between them. The CDR3 has 13 residues. Germline CDR1 SNHLY, CDR2 FYNNEI. The CDR3 DNA reads as TGTGCCTGGAGTGTACTTCTGGGATACGAGCAGTACTTC. The encoded protein is CAWSVLLGYEQYF.

The chain joins TRBV29-1 to TRBJ2-2; perhaps TRBD2 as D (5 bases). V lost 6 bases and J lost 5, with 13 bases in between. This CDR3 is 13 amino acids long. The V gene's germline CDR1 is SQVTM and CDR2 ANQGSEA. CDR3 sequence reads: CSVGSVGTGELFF. CDR3 sequence (DNA): TGCAGCGTAGGTAGCGTCGGGACCGGGGAGCTGTTTTTT.

This clonotype was found a few times. V gene TRBV20-1 combines with J gene TRBJ1-5, with 9 bases fitting TRBD1. With 0 bases clipped from V and 12 bases from J, the junction kept 3 bases outside the gene matches. CDR1 is DFQATT, CDR2 SNEGSKA, per germline (reference sequence). CDR3 size: 12 residues. The CDR3 loop is CSARDGQGLQHF. The CDR3, as DNA: TGCAGTGCTAGAGACGGACAGGGGCTCCAGCATTTT.

The V gene is TRBV7-9, the J gene TRBJ1-1; D call uncertain. Trimming removed 5 bases from V and 4 bases from J, with 23 bases in between. CDR3 length: 17 amino acids. CDR1 and CDR2 (germline): SEHNR, FQNEAQ (reference sequence). CDR3 sequence reads: CASSRLPFQPPSTEAFF. CDR3 DNA: TGTGCCAGCAGCCGCCTTCCCTTTCAGCCTCCGAGCACTGAAGCTTTCTTT.

The sample holds one count of this clonotype. V usage is TRBV7-2 and J usage is TRBJ1-2; the D is unclear. V was shortened by 5 bases and J by 6 bases, with 13 bases between the two germline ends. Germline V gene data show CDR1 as SGHTA and CDR2 as FQGNSA. There are 13 residues in the CDR3. CDR3: CASSRRRADGYTF. The CDR3 coding sequence is TGTGCCAGCAGCCGCAGGAGGGCTGATGGCTACACCTTC. The full variable domain, in which reference TRBV7-2 and TRBJ1-2 provide the parts outside the CDR3, is GAGVSQSPSNKVTEKGKDVELRCDPISGHTALYWYRQSLGQGLEFLIYFQGNSAPDKSGLPSDRFSAERTGGSVSTLTIQRTQQEDSAVYLCASSRRRADGYTFGSGTRLTVV.

J is TRBJ1-1 and V is TRBV25-1, with 8 bases that match TRBD1. The CDR3 runs 10 residues. Germline CDR1 reads MGHDK; CDR2 reads SYGVNS. J lost 11 bases, V lost 6 bases, and 2 bases had no gene match. Here the CDR3 DNA reads TGTGCCAGCAGAGGACAGGGCGCTTTCTTT. Protein sequence: CASRGQGAFF. Variable domain in full (rest from reference TRBV25-1 and TRBJ1-1): EADIYQTPRYLVIGTGKKITLECSQTMGHDKMYWYQQDPGMELHLIHYSYGVNSTEKGDLSSESTVSRIRTEHFPLTLESARPSHTSQYLCASRGQGAFFGQGTRLTVV.

This clonotype was counted a few times. The genes are TRBV5-4 and TRBJ2-7, with D hard to call. Germline lookup yields CDR1 SGHNT and CDR2 YYREEE (reference sequence). Trimming left V 0 bases short and J 0 bases short, with 7 bases between. The CDR3 totals 14 residues. The CDR3: CASSLERSSYEQYF. The CDR3 nucleotides are TGTGCCAGCAGCTTGGAGAGGAGCTCCTACGAGCAGTACTTC.

As regards this clonotype: A read error may produce the germline difference seen at one junction end. The chain combines TRBV7-9 with TRBJ1-6; the D gene is possibly TRBD1 (6 bases). Germline-derived CDR1 and CDR2 are SEHNR and FQNEAQ (reference sequence). The CDR3 extends over 15 amino acids. The CDR3 sequence is CASSRLGTYNSPLHF. CDR3 DNA: TGCGCCAGCAGCCGGTTAGGGACATATAATTCACCCCTCCACTTT. Together with reference TRBV7-9 and TRBJ1-6, the CDR3 gives the full variable domain: DTGVSQNPRHKITKRGQNVTFRCDPISEHNRLYWYRQTLGQGPEFLTYFQNEAQLEKSRLLSDRFSAERPKGSFSTLEIQRTEQGDSAMYLCASSRLGTYNSPLHFGNGTRLTVT.

This clonotype was found many times. The rearrangement links TRBV7-8 to TRBJ1-4; the D is unclear. This CDR3 region has 16 residues. V was trimmed by 5 bases and J by 5 bases, leaving 18 bases between them. The germline V gene has CDR1 SGHVS and CDR2 FQNEAQ. CDR3 bases: TGTGCCAGCAGCCCCGACTCGGGAGGAGGGAATGAAAAACTGTTTTTT. Its protein is CASSPDSGGGNEKLFF.

The count of this clonotype is one. This chain joins TRBV7-3 and TRBJ2-7; 11 bases are shared with TRBD2. J was trimmed by 2 bases and V by 5 bases; bases with no gene match: 23. CDR3 size: 21 residues. The germline gives CDR1 SGHTA, CDR2 FQGTGA. CDR3 residues: CASSPGTSGEAGGGLAYEQYF. CDR3 DNA sequence: TGTGCCAGCAGCCCCGGGACTAGCGGAGAGGCCGGGGGGGGGTTAGCCTACGAGCAGTACTTC.

This clonotype was recorded at least ten times. The chain employs TRBV2 and TRBJ1-1; no clear D. Trimming took off 3 bases at V and 1 base at J, with 9 bases between the two ends. The germline CDR1 and CDR2 sequences are SNHLY and FYNNEI. CDR3 length equals 14 residues. CDR3 nucleotide sequence: TGTGCCAGCAGTGATGGAGGAGCGAACACTGAAGCTTTCTTT. Its protein is CASSDGGANTEAFF.

This chain joins TRBV13 and TRBJ2-5; 10 bases fit TRBD2. Trimming took 6 bases from V and 3 from J; bases not matched to a gene: 10. The CDR3 is 16 amino acids. Per germline, CDR1 PRHDT and CDR2 FYEKMQ (reference sequence). The CDR3 DNA sequence: TGTGCCAGCAGTTTATATCCTAGCGGGGGAGAAGAGACCCAGTACTTC. This sequence encodes CASSLYPSGGEETQYF.

This clonotype was recorded a few times. A much larger clone lies a single base off, so this may be a read error. This rearrangement joins TRBV15 to TRBJ1-3; D ambiguous. The V gene's germline CDR1 is LNHNV and CDR2 YYDKDF (reference sequence). Trimming cost V 1 base and J 5 bases, with 3 bases left between them. The CDR3 length is 12 residues. The DNA for the CDR3 is TGTGCCACCAGCAGAGGGAGAAACACCATATATTTT. Translating gives CATSRGRNTIYF.

The chain is built from TRBV7-8 and TRBJ1-1; D gene uncertain. This CDR3 has 15 amino acids. The V and J ends lost 0 bases and 0 bases respectively, with 8 bases between them. Germline assignment: CDR1 SGHVS and CDR2 FQNEAQ. The CDR3 is CASSLAPVLNTEAFF. The DNA for the CDR3 is TGTGCCAGCAGCTTAGCTCCAGTTTTGAACACTGAAGCTTTCTTT.

This clonotype was found many times. The DNA of the CDR3 is TGTGCCAGCAGCCAAGAACGCATAATCGACACTGAAGCTTTCTTT. Amino acid sequence: CASSQERIIDTEAFF. The rearrangement uses TRBV4-2 and TRBJ1-1; D not certain. V lost 0 bases and J 3 bases, leaving 11 bases between the germline ends. The CDR3 has 15 amino acids. In germline, CDR1 is LGHNA, CDR2 YNFKEQ.

This clonotype occurred a few times. The chain has TRBV7-9 and TRBJ1-1; 8 bases agree with TRBD1. The CDR3 totals 15 residues. Trimming took 4 bases from V and 5 from J; bases not matched to a gene: 9. Per the germline V gene, CDR1 is SEHNR and CDR2 is FQNEAQ (reference sequence). CDR3: CASSSYGQGWTEAFF. CDR3 bases: TGTGCCAGCAGCTCGTACGGACAGGGCTGGACTGAAGCTTTCTTT.

The J gene is TRBJ1-2, the V gene TRBV14; D possibly corresponds to TRBD1 (6 bases). Trimming took off 4 bases at V and 4 bases at J, with 25 bases between the two ends. Germline CDR1 is SGHDN and CDR2 is FVKESK. The CDR3 has 18 residues. CDR3 bases: TGTGCCAGCAGCCCATATAACGAAGACGACAGGTTGGGCTATGGCTACACCTTC. As protein: CASSPYNEDDRLGYGYTF.

This clonotype has only a few counts. This could be a read error, since a much larger clone is one nucleotide away. The rearrangement links TRBV29-1 to TRBJ1-1; tentatively, D is TRBD1 (5 bases). The CDR3 is 12 residues long. Germline-derived CDR1 and CDR2 are SQVTM and ANQGSEA. Trimming took off 7 bases at V and 10 bases at J, with 19 bases between the two ends. Here the CDR3 reads CSANRGRVGAFF. CDR3 sequence (DNA): TGCAGCGCTAACCGGGGCAGGGTCGGAGCTTTCTTT.